This TCR beta chain is drawn from a study of T cell responses to AZD1222 COVID-19 vaccine. About this clone: The antigen is unknown.

Produced via immunoSEQ multiplex PCR; TCRdb's table is partial and in-frame only. Seen here are around 150,000 clones, roughly 88% observed once, and the top ten hold over 4%. Broader study findings: Spike-spanning, vaccine-associated CD4 TCRs were dominant at 160-218 and 743-854. Among AZD1222 vaccinees, only 6 or 7 were seropositive at baseline. Repertoires in all cases were sampled only once the peak T cell response had passed. White British ancestry dominated among donors, who included more females, and clonal diversity was possibly underestimated.

CDR3 length: 12 amino acids. Trimming shortened V by 7 bases and J by 4 bases, and 10 bases separated the two germline ends. The germline V gene has CDR1 SNHLY and CDR2 FYNNEI. This receptor was taken from an adult who received the AZD1222 COVID-19 vaccine. The specimen was peripheral blood, collected 28 days after the second AZD1222 dose. The chain employs TRBV2 and TRBJ2-5, with D unresolved. The CDR3 nucleotides read TGTGCCAGCAATCACCTTCCAGAGACCCAGTACTTC. Amino acids: CASNHLPETQYF.